This T cell receptor beta chain originates from a study of blood T cell repertoires in COVID-19. In the study overall: The samples span acute and convalescent COVID-19 from the United States, Italy and Spain. In each case, the material was cDNA or gDNA derived from T cells, B-cell-depleted T cells, or PBMCs.

As processed by the authors: The assay estimated nucleated cells by amplifying reference gene primers. Profiled with immunoSEQ multiplex PCR; TCRdb holds only in-frame clones, not every one. The D gene and trimming were derived from the DNA, and the V and J assignments and clone size from that table. Counted here are about 68,000 clones, roughly nine tenths occurring once; the ten biggest clones make up 7% to 10%. Sample: peripheral blood. The receptor comes from a man aged 45-60 years with active COVID-19.

CDR3 protein: CASSLDSNPLNEQFF. The CDR3 nucleotides are TGCGCCAGCAGCTTGGATAGCAACCCACTCAATGAGCAGTTCTTC. The genes are TRBV5-1 and TRBJ2-1; D gene uncertain. Germline V gene sequence: CDR1 SGHRS, CDR2 YFSETQ. Trimming took 0 bases from V and 6 from J, leaving 13 bases between them. The CDR3 is 15 amino acids.